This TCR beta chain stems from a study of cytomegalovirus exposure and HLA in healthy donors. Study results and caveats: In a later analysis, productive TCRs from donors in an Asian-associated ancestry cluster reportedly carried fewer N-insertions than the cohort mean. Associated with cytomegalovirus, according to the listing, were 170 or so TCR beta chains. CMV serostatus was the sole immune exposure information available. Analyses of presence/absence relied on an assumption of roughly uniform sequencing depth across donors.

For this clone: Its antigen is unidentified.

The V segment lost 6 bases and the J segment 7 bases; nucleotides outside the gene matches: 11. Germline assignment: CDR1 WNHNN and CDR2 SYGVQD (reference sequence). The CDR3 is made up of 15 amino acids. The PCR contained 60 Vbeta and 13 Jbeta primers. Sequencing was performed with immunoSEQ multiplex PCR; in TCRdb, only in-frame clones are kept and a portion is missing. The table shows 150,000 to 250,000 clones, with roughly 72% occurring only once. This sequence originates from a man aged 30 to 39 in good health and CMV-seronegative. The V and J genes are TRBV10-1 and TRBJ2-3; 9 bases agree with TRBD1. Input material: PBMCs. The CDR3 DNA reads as TGCGCCAGCAGCCCCGGGACAGGGAAAAGGAATACGCAGTATTTT. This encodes CASSPGTGKRNTQYF.